What follows are 12 T cell receptor beta chains derived from one specimen sequenced in a study of T-cell memory formation after mild COVID-19. TCRdb re-derived calls from the 5' RACE reads in MiXCR, one entry per CDR3 protein. Of around 250,000 distinct CDR3 sequences in the sample, approximately 15% were seen once. The sequenced sample was PBMCs or a T cell subset sorted from them (not recorded which). The receptors shown here come from an adult woman who had mild COVID-19 (a few samples of this study predate the infection). Cell type and time point are not known.

V gene TRBV10-3 combines with J gene TRBJ2-7, with 7 bases lining up with TRBD1. The germline CDR1 and CDR2 sequences are ENHRY and SYGVKD. The CDR3 length is 13 residues. Trimming at V came to 4 bases and at J to 4 bases, leaving 4 bases not matched to a gene. Here the CDR3 DNA reads TGTGCCATCAGTGCGGGACAGATATACGAGCAGTACTTC. Encoded protein: CAISAGQIYEQYF.

The chain is built from TRBV7-3 and TRBJ1-1; D is undetermined. Germline-derived CDR1 and CDR2 are SGHTA and FQGTGA. The CDR3 length is 12 residues. Trimming shortened V by 1 base and J by 10 bases, and 10 bases separated the two germline ends. The CDR3 nucleotides are TGTGCCAGCAGCTTAAACGGCGTAGTAGCTTTCTTT. Translation: CASSLNGVVAFF.

This clonotype has a handful of counts. The chain has TRBV7-8 and TRBJ1-2; D is possibly TRBD1 (6 bases). The ends were cut back, 5 bases at V and 7 bases at J, with 17 bases in the middle. CDR1 is SGHVS, CDR2 FQNEAQ, per germline. The CDR3 runs to 14 residues. The CDR3, as DNA: TGTGCCAGCAGCCTCAGGACAGAAAGGGTTGGCTACACCTTC. This gives the protein CASSLRTERVGYTF.

This clonotype was seen repeatedly, ten times or more. The V and J genes are TRBV12-3 or TRBV12-4 and TRBJ1-5; maybe TRBD1 (5 bases). CDR3 length: 13 residues. V was clipped by 3 bases and J by 5 bases, with 8 bases between them. CDR3 sequence: CASSLGRDQPQHF. The CDR3 region has the DNA TGTGCCAGCAGTTTGGGCAGGGATCAGCCCCAGCATTTT.

The CDR3 region is CASSVGQGASNEQFF. The CDR3 nucleotides read TGTGCCAGCAGCGTCGGACAGGGGGCATCAAATGAGCAGTTCTTC. V gene TRBV9 combines with J gene TRBJ2-1, with 11 bases identical to TRBD1. V lost 2 bases and J lost 7; bases outside the gene matches: 5. The CDR3 length is 15 residues. The germline V gene encodes CDR1 SGDLS and CDR2 YYNGEE.

In this sample, this clonotype turned up a few times. The rearrangement joins TRBV11-3 to TRBJ2-1; maybe TRBD1 (6 bases). Germline lookup yields CDR1 SGHNT and CDR2 YENEEA. The CDR3 sequence is 18 residues long. The V end was cut by 0 bases, the J end by 9 bases, with 24 bases between. CDR3 coding DNA: TGTGCCAGCAGCTTAGAGGGCAGGGGCCTAAAAATAATCGGTGAGCAGTTCTTC. This gives the protein CASSLEGRGLKIIGEQFF. The full variable domain, completed using reference TRBV11-3 and TRBJ2-1, is EAGVVQSPRYKIIEKKQPVAFWCNPISGHNTLYWYLQNLGQGPELLIRYENEEAVDDSQLPKDRFSAERLKGVDSTLKIQPAELGDSAVYLCASSLEGRGLKIIGEQFFGPGTRLTVL.

This chain connects TRBV18 to TRBJ2-1; D remains ambiguous. The CDR3 is 15 residues long. Trimming cost V 3 bases and J 2 bases, with 11 bases left between them. CDR1 and CDR2 (germline): KGHSH, LQKENI. The DNA of the CDR3 is TGTGCCAGCTCACCCCCATACCGGGCCTACAATGAGCAGTTCTTC. Its translation is CASSPPYRAYNEQFF.

This clonotype has just a few counts. The chain uses TRBV12-3 or TRBV12-4 and TRBJ1-2, with 10 positions matching TRBD1. Trimming took 5 bases from V and 7 from J; bases not matched to a gene: 13. This CDR3 is built from 16 residues. In DNA form, the CDR3 reads TGTGCCAGCAGTGAAACTGACAGGGGGCCACAGGCTGGCTACACCTTC. This translates into CASSETDRGPQAGYTF.

V is TRBV5-4 and J is TRBJ1-1; 12 positions agree with TRBD1. CDR3 length: 15 amino acids. The V gene end was trimmed by 4 bases and the J gene end by 5 bases; junction bases not matched to a gene: 6. Germline V gene data show CDR1 as SGHNT and CDR2 as YYREEE (reference sequence). The DNA for the CDR3 is TGTGCCAGCAGCGATGGGACAGGGGGCTGGACTGAAGCTTTCTTT. It codes for CASSDGTGGWTEAFF.

This clonotype showed up many times. The genes are TRBV5-1 and TRBJ2-7; 9 bases match TRBD1. The junction had 3 bases not matched to a gene; V was cut back by 4 bases and J by 4 bases. The CDR3 covers 13 residues. The germline V gene encodes CDR1 SGHRS and CDR2 YFSETQ. CDR3 sequence: CASSRDRAYEQYF. The CDR3 DNA is TGCGCCAGCAGCAGGGACAGGGCTTACGAGCAGTACTTC. Using reference TRBV5-1 and TRBJ2-7 for the parts outside the CDR3, the full variable domain is KAGVTQTPRYLIKTRGQQVTLSCSPISGHRSVSWYQQTPGQGLQFLFEYFSETQRNKGNFPGRFSGRQFSNSRSEMNVSTLELGDSALYLCASSRDRAYEQYFGPGTRLTVT.

The chain has TRBV3-1 and TRBJ2-7; 9 bases are a match to TRBD1. The CDR3 totals 15 residues. Germline V gene lookup returns CDR1 LGHDT and CDR2 YNNKEL (reference sequence). V trimming: 4 bases; J trimming: 3 bases; junction bases outside the gene matches: 7. The CDR3 region is CASSLLGTGIYEQYF. CDR3 coding DNA: TGTGCCAGCAGCCTGCTAGGGACAGGGATCTACGAGCAGTACTTC.

The gene calls are TRBV10-3 and TRBJ2-5; 8 bases align to TRBD2. The CDR3 runs 15 residues. Germline V lookup: CDR1 ENHRY, CDR2 SYGVKD. The V and J ends lost 4 bases and 5 bases, in that order; junction bases with no gene match: 9. The CDR3 reads CAISGDGGAGETQYF. CDR3 DNA: TGTGCCATCAGTGGTGACGGGGGGGCCGGTGAGACCCAGTACTTC.